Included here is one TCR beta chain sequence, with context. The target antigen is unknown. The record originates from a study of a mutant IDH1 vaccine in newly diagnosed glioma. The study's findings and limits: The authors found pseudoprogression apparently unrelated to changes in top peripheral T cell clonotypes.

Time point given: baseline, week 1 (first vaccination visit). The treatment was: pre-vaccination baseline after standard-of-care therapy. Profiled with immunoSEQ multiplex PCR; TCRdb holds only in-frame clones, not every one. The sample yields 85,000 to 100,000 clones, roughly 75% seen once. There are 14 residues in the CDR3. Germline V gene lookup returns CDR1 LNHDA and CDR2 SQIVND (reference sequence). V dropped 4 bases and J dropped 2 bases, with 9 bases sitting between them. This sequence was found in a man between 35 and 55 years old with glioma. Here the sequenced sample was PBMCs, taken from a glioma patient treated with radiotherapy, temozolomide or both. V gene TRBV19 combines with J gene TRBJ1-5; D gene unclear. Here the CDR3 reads CASSTPRGNQPQHF. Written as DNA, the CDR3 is TGTGCCAGTAGTACCCCGAGGGGCAATCAGCCCCAGCATTTT.